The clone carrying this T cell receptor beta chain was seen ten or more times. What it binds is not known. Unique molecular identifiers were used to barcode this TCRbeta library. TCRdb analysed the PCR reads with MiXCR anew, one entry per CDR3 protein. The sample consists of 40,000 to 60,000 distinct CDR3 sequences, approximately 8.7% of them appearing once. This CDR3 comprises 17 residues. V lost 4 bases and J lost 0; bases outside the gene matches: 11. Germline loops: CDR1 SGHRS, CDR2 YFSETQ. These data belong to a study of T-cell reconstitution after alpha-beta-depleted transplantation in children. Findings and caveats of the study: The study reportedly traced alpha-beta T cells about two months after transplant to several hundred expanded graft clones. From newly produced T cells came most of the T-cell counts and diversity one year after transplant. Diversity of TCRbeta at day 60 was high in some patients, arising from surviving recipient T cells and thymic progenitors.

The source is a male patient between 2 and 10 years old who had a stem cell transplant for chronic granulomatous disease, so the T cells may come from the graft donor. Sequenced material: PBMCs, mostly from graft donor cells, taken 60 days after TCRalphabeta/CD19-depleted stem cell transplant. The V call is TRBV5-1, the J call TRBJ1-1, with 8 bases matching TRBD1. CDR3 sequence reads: CASSIPGQAPMNTEAFF. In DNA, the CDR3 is TGCGCCAGCAGCATACCGGGACAGGCCCCCATGAACACTGAAGCTTTCTTT.